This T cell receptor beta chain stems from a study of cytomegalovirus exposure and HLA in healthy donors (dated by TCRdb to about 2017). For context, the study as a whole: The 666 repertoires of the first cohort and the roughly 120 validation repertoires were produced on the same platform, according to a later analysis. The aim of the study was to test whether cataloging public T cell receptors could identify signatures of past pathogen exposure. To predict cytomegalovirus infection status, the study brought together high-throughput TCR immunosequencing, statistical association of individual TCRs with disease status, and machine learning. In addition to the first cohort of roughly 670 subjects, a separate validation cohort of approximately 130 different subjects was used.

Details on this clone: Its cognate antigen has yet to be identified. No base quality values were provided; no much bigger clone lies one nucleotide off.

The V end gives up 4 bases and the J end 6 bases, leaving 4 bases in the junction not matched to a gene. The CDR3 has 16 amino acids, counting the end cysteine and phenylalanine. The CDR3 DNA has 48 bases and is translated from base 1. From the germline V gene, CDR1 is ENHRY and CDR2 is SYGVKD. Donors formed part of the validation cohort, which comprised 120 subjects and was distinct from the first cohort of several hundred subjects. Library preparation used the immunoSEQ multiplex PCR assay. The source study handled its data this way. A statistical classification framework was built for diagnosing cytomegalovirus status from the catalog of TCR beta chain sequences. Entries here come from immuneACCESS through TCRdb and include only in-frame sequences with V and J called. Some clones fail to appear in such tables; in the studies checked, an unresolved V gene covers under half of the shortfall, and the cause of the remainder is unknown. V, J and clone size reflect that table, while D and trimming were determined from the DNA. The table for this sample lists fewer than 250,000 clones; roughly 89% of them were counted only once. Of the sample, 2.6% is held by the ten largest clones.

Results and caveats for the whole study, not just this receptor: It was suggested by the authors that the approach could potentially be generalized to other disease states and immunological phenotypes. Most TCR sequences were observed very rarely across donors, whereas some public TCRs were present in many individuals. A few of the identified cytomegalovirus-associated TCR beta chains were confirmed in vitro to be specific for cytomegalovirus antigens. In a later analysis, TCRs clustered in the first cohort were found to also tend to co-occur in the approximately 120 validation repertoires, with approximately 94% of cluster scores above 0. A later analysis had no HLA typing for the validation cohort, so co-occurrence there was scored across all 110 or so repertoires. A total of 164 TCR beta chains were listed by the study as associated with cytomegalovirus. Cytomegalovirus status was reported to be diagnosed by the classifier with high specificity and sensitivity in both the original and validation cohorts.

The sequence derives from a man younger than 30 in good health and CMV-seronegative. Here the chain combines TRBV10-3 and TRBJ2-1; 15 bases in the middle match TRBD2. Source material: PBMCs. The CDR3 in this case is CAISGWTSGRANEQFF. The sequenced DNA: TGTGCCATCAGTGGGTGGACTAGCGGGAGGGCCAATGAGCAGTTCTTC.